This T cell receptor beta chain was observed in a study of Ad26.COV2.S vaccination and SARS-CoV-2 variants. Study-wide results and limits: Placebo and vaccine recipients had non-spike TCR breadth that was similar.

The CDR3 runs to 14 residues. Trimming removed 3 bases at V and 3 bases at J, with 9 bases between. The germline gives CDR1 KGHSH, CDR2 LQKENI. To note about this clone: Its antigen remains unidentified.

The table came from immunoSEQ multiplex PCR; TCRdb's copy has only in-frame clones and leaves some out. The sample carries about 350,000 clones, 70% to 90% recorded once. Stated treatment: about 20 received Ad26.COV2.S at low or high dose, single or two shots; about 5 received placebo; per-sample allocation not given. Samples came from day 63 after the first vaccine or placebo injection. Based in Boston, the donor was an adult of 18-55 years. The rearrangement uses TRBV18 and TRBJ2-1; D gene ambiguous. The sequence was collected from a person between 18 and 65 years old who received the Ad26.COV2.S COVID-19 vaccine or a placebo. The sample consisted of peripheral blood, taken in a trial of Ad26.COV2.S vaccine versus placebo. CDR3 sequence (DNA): TGTGCCAGCTCACCGGTCTCCAGCTACAATGAGCAGTTCTTC. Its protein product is CASSPVSSYNEQFF.